This T cell receptor (beta chain) was found in a study of PD-1 blockade in classical Hodgkin lymphoma. Only in-frame clones appear in the TCRdb table, and some are missing; sequencing was by immunoSEQ multiplex PCR. Of fewer than 65,000 clones in the sample, 90% were seen once. All patients relapsed after autologous stem cell transplantation, and brentuximab vedotin exposure varied. CDR1 is ENHRY, CDR2 SYGVKD, per germline. Trimming took off 5 bases at V and 6 bases at J, with 13 bases between the two ends. The CDR3 runs to 13 residues. Material: peripheral blood mononuclear cells (PBMCs), obtained at baseline. The sequence was obtained from a human donor with classical Hodgkin lymphoma. The chain has TRBV10-3 and TRBJ1-2, with D possibly TRBD1 on 6 matching bases. The CDR3 reads CAISPGQRDGYTF. The CDR3 DNA sequence: TGTGCCATCAGTCCGGGACAAAGGGATGGCTACACCTTC.